This is a list of T cell receptor beta chains from one sample in a study of PD-L1 blockade in urothelial cancer. Assay: immunoSEQ multiplex PCR; the TCRdb copy retains only in-frame clones and omits some. Here the sample spans roughly 45,000 clones, 70% to 90% being singletons. The specimen comprised PBMCs, sampled around atezolizumab (anti-PD-L1) treatment. The receptor set was obtained from a man between 60 and 70 years old with urothelial cancer. CDR3s include the opening cysteine and the closing phenylalanine or tryptophan. Each record gives: CDR3 DNA, CDR3 protein, J gene, V gene, D gene, clone size. A D gene is named only where the DNA matches it firmly. For some rows the clone size is stated as once, few or many, or as a class when expanded; others skip it.

CDR3nt: TGTGCCAGCAGACCGGGACAGGGCTACGAGCAGTACTTC
CDR3aa: CASRPGQGYEQYF
j_gene: TRBJ2-7
v_gene: TRBV6-5
d_gene: TRBD1
abundance: -

CDR3nt: TGTGCCAGCAGCTCGGCAGGGGCTTTTGATGGCTACACCTTC
CDR3aa: CASSSAGAFDGYTF
j_gene: TRBJ1-2
v_gene: TRBV5-5
d_gene: -
abundance: -

CDR3nt: TGTGCCAGCAGGGGCGGACTTGAACTCTATGAGCAGTTCTTC
CDR3aa: CASRGGLELYEQFF
j_gene: TRBJ2-1
v_gene: TRBV27
d_gene: -
abundance: -

CDR3nt: TGTGCCAGCAGCTTTCACAGGGAGGAGACCCAGTACTTC
CDR3aa: CASSFHREETQYF
j_gene: TRBJ2-5
v_gene: TRBV11-1
d_gene: -
abundance: -

CDR3nt: TGTGCCAGCAGCTTATGGACTAGCGGGGGGGCCGAAACAGATACGCAGTATTTT
CDR3aa: CASSLWTSGGAETDTQYF
j_gene: TRBJ2-3
v_gene: TRBV7-2
d_gene: TRBD2
abundance: -

CDR3nt: TGTGCCAGCAGCTTCAACGGGAAGCGGGGTAGGGAGACCCAGTACTTC
CDR3aa: CASSFNGKRGRETQYF
j_gene: TRBJ2-5
v_gene: TRBV7-9
d_gene: TRBD2
abundance: -

CDR3nt: TGTGCCAGTAGTATAGGCCAGACAGGGTGGAGTGGAAACACCATATATTTT
CDR3aa: CASSIGQTGWSGNTIYF
j_gene: TRBJ1-3
v_gene: TRBV19
d_gene: TRBD1
abundance: -

CDR3nt: TGCGCCAGCACCTTTCACGGACAGGGTGGCGAGACCCAGTACTTC
CDR3aa: CASTFHGQGGETQYF
j_gene: TRBJ2-5
v_gene: TRBV4-1
d_gene: TRBD1
abundance: -

CDR3nt: TGTGCCAGCTCGCCTACTAGCGGGGCCTTGAGGACACCCTACGAGCAGTACTTC
CDR3aa: CASSPTSGALRTPYEQYF
j_gene: TRBJ2-7
v_gene: TRBV18
d_gene: TRBD2
abundance: -

CDR3nt: TGTGCCAGCAGCCAAGCATCAGAGCGGGGGGGCGGTGAGCAGTTCTTC
CDR3aa: CASSQASERGGGEQFF
j_gene: TRBJ2-1
v_gene: TRBV14
d_gene: TRBD2
abundance: -

CDR3nt: TGTGCCAGCAGTTACGGGTCCGGGGGTCGAAACACCATATATTTT
CDR3aa: CASSYGSGGRNTIYF
j_gene: TRBJ1-3
v_gene: TRBV6-5
d_gene: -
abundance: -

CDR3nt: TGCGCCAGCAGTGAGTCGTCCGCGGGGGGCGCGAGCGGCTACACCTTC
CDR3aa: CASSESSAGGASGYTF
j_gene: TRBJ1-2
v_gene: TRBV10-2
d_gene: -
abundance: -

CDR3nt: TGTGCCAGCAGCCCAGGGACAGGGTGGGCAGATACGCAGTATTTT
CDR3aa: CASSPGTGWADTQYF
j_gene: TRBJ2-3
v_gene: TRBV7-3
d_gene: TRBD1
abundance: -

CDR3nt: TGTGCCAGCTCACCCTTTGAGGGAAGGAATCAGCCCCAGCATTTT
CDR3aa: CASSPFEGRNQPQHF
j_gene: TRBJ1-5
v_gene: TRBV18
d_gene: -
abundance: once

CDR3nt: TGTGCCAGCCTAAATAACGGGGGGGCCACGAGTGAGCAGTTCTTC
CDR3aa: CASLNNGGATSEQFF
j_gene: TRBJ2-1
v_gene: TRBV11-2
d_gene: TRBD2
abundance: -

CDR3nt: TGTGCCAGCAGCCCGGGACTAGCGGCCTACAATGAGCAGTTCTTC
CDR3aa: CASSPGLAAYNEQFF
j_gene: TRBJ2-1
v_gene: TRBV5-6
d_gene: TRBD2
abundance: -

CDR3nt: TGTGCCAGTAGTTTGGACAGACGTAGTGAAAAACTGTTTTTT
CDR3aa: CASSLDRRSEKLFF
j_gene: TRBJ1-4
v_gene: TRBV19
d_gene: -
abundance: -

CDR3nt: TGTGCCAGCAGCTTAACAGGCAGGGATACCGACGAGCAGTACTTC
CDR3aa: CASSLTGRDTDEQYF
j_gene: TRBJ2-7
v_gene: TRBV7-6
d_gene: -
abundance: -

CDR3nt: TGTGCCAGCAGCTTACTCCAGGGACTGCAGTACTTC
CDR3aa: CASSLLQGLQYF
j_gene: TRBJ2-7
v_gene: TRBV7-8
d_gene: -
abundance: -

CDR3nt: TGTGCCAGCAGCTTAGACAGGACTAGCGGAACCTACAATGAGCAGTTCTTC
CDR3aa: CASSLDRTSGTYNEQFF
j_gene: TRBJ2-1
v_gene: TRBV7-2
d_gene: TRBD2
abundance: -

CDR3nt: TGCGCCAGCAGCCAAGAAGTAGGGACAGGGGCCCCGAGGGCTAACTATGGCTACACCTTC
CDR3aa: CASSQEVGTGAPRANYGYTF
j_gene: TRBJ1-2
v_gene: TRBV4-1
d_gene: TRBD1
abundance: -

CDR3nt: TGTGCCAGCAGCTTGGGGACAGGGGGGGCAGAGACCCAGTACTTC
CDR3aa: CASSLGTGGAETQYF
j_gene: TRBJ2-5
v_gene: TRBV7-3
d_gene: TRBD1
abundance: -

CDR3nt: TGTGCCAGCAGCTTAGCCGCCCGAACAGATACGCAGTATTTT
CDR3aa: CASSLAARTDTQYF
j_gene: TRBJ2-3
v_gene: TRBV5-6
d_gene: -
abundance: -

CDR3nt: TGTGCCGCGGGGGCGGTCAGCTCCTACAATGAGCAGTTCTTC
CDR3aa: CAAGAVSSYNEQFF
j_gene: TRBJ2-1
v_gene: TRBV6-5
d_gene: -
abundance: once

CDR3nt: TGTGCCAGCAGCCAGTTTGCGGATCAGCCCCAGCATTTT
CDR3aa: CASSQFADQPQHF
j_gene: TRBJ1-5
v_gene: TRBV11-2
d_gene: -
abundance: -

CDR3nt: TGTGCCAGCAGTAGCGGGGTAGGTGAGCAGTTCTTC
CDR3aa: CASSSGVGEQFF
j_gene: TRBJ2-1
v_gene: TRBV6-1
d_gene: TRBD2
abundance: -

CDR3nt: TGTGCCAGCAGCCCCGAACGGCGGGGGGGAAACTACGAGCAGTACTTC
CDR3aa: CASSPERRGGNYEQYF
j_gene: TRBJ2-7
v_gene: TRBV7-6
d_gene: TRBD2
abundance: -

CDR3nt: TGTGCCAGTAGTATAGATGCTGGGGGACAAAATAATTCACCCCTCCACTTT
CDR3aa: CASSIDAGGQNNSPLHF
j_gene: TRBJ1-6
v_gene: TRBV19
d_gene: -
abundance: once

CDR3nt: TGTGCCAGCAGCTTGGAGGGACAGAACCTTAATTCACCCCTCCACTTT
CDR3aa: CASSLEGQNLNSPLHF
j_gene: TRBJ1-6
v_gene: TRBV5-4
d_gene: TRBD1
abundance: -

CDR3nt: TGCGCCAGCAGCCAGAATCCCTCAGCGGGGGGGCAGGATGAGCAGTTCTTC
CDR3aa: CASSQNPSAGGQDEQFF
j_gene: TRBJ2-1
v_gene: TRBV4-3
d_gene: TRBD2
abundance: -

CDR3nt: TGTGCCAGTAGTCGGACAGGGAGGGACACTGAAGCTTTCTTT
CDR3aa: CASSRTGRDTEAFF
j_gene: TRBJ1-1
v_gene: TRBV19
d_gene: TRBD1
abundance: -

CDR3nt: TGTGCCAGCAGCGCGGGACAGATCATTTTCACAGATACGCAGTATTTT
CDR3aa: CASSAGQIIFTDTQYF
j_gene: TRBJ2-3
v_gene: TRBV11-3
d_gene: -
abundance: -

CDR3nt: TGTGCCAGCAGCTTAGGGACTAGCGGGGGGGCCATTGAGACCCAGTACTTC
CDR3aa: CASSLGTSGGAIETQYF
j_gene: TRBJ2-5
v_gene: TRBV7-8
d_gene: TRBD2
abundance: -

CDR3nt: TGTGCCAGCAGTTCCACTAGCGGGGAGTCCTACAATGAGCAGTTCTTC
CDR3aa: CASSSTSGESYNEQFF
j_gene: TRBJ2-1
v_gene: TRBV7-9
d_gene: TRBD2
abundance: -

CDR3nt: TGTGCCAGCAGCCCATTGACTAGGTGGGGACCCATGAACACTGAAGCTTTCTTT
CDR3aa: CASSPLTRWGPMNTEAFF
j_gene: TRBJ1-1
v_gene: TRBV5-6
d_gene: -
abundance: few

CDR3nt: TGTGCCAGCAGCATAACTAGCGGGGCAGATACGCAGTATTTT
CDR3aa: CASSITSGADTQYF
j_gene: TRBJ2-3
v_gene: TRBV5-5
d_gene: TRBD2
abundance: -

CDR3nt: TGTGCCAGCAGCTTAGCTCGGGGCGCTAGCGGGGGGTCGACAGATACGCAGTATTTT
CDR3aa: CASSLARGASGGSTDTQYF
j_gene: TRBJ2-3
v_gene: TRBV7-9
d_gene: TRBD2
abundance: -

CDR3nt: TGTGCCAGCAGTGAACGACAGGTGCAAAACATTCAGTACTTC
CDR3aa: CASSERQVQNIQYF
j_gene: TRBJ2-4
v_gene: TRBV6-5
d_gene: -
abundance: -

CDR3nt: TGTGCCAGCAGCTCGGACAGACGAAATCAGCCCCAGCATTTT
CDR3aa: CASSSDRRNQPQHF
j_gene: TRBJ1-5
v_gene: TRBV7-8
d_gene: -
abundance: -

CDR3nt: TGTGCCAGCAGTGATCTCGGGAAGGCAACTAATGAAAAACTGTTTTTT
CDR3aa: CASSDLGKATNEKLFF
j_gene: TRBJ1-4
v_gene: TRBV6-4
d_gene: -
abundance: -

CDR3nt: TGTGCCAGCAGCACTAGCGGGGGGGAACGAAATCAGCCCCAGCATTTT
CDR3aa: CASSTSGGERNQPQHF
j_gene: TRBJ1-5
v_gene: TRBV7-6
d_gene: -
abundance: -

CDR3nt: TGTGCCAGCAGCCCGGGGGGACTAGCGGGGGGTAAGACCCAGTACTTC
CDR3aa: CASSPGGLAGGKTQYF
j_gene: TRBJ2-5
v_gene: TRBV5-6
d_gene: TRBD2
abundance: few

CDR3nt: TGTGCCAGCAGTGATCGGACAGGGTACACCTTC
CDR3aa: CASSDRTGYTF
j_gene: TRBJ1-2
v_gene: TRBV6-4
d_gene: TRBD1
abundance: -

CDR3nt: TGTGCCAGCAGCCGTAAAACAGGGGTCCCCTACGAGCAGTACTTC
CDR3aa: CASSRKTGVPYEQYF
j_gene: TRBJ2-7
v_gene: TRBV5-4
d_gene: TRBD1
abundance: -

CDR3nt: TGTGCCAGCAGCCTTAGCGGGGGGGCAGATACGCAGTATTTT
CDR3aa: CASSLSGGADTQYF
j_gene: TRBJ2-3
v_gene: TRBV7-9
d_gene: TRBD2
abundance: -

CDR3nt: TGTGCCAGCAGCGTGGGGGGACGTGCCTATGGCTACACCTTC
CDR3aa: CASSVGGRAYGYTF
j_gene: TRBJ1-2
v_gene: TRBV9
d_gene: -
abundance: -

CDR3nt: TGTGCCAGCAGCTTGGGGGGGGATCAGCCCCAGCATTTT
CDR3aa: CASSLGGDQPQHF
j_gene: TRBJ1-5
v_gene: TRBV5-4
d_gene: -
abundance: -

CDR3nt: TGTGCCAGCAGTGTCCAACAGGGGGATTGGAATGAGCAGTTCTTC
CDR3aa: CASSVQQGDWNEQFF
j_gene: TRBJ2-1
v_gene: TRBV28
d_gene: TRBD1
abundance: -

CDR3nt: TGTGCCAGCAGGCCGGGACAGGGGGCCTTACAGTACTTC
CDR3aa: CASRPGQGALQYF
j_gene: TRBJ2-7
v_gene: TRBV6-5
d_gene: TRBD1
abundance: -

CDR3nt: TGTGCCAGCAGCGTAGAGGGGACAGCAAACTATGGCTACACCTTC
CDR3aa: CASSVEGTANYGYTF
j_gene: TRBJ1-2
v_gene: TRBV9
d_gene: TRBD1
abundance: -

CDR3nt: TGTGCCTGGAGTGCCGGACTGGGGAACACTGAAGCTTTCTTT
CDR3aa: CAWSAGLGNTEAFF
j_gene: TRBJ1-1
v_gene: TRBV30
d_gene: -
abundance: -